The source of this TCR beta chain is a study of T cell changes during pregnancy in multiple sclerosis. Using immunoSEQ multiplex PCR, the repertoire was profiled, and TCRdb retains in-frame clones only, with some absent. In the table there are some 31,000 clones, approximately 90% of which are singletons. This sequence originates from a female donor with multiple sclerosis, enrolled in a pregnancy study. The source material was CD8+ T cells from peripheral blood mononuclear cells, sampled in the second trimester of pregnancy.

DNA of the CDR3: TGTGCCACCGGACAGGGGGTTCCAGATACGCAGTATTTT. Its translation is CATGQGVPDTQYF. This sequence joins TRBV7-9 and TRBJ2-3; 10 bases fit TRBD1. The CDR3 length is 13 residues. Trimming took 10 bases from V and 4 from J; bases not matched to a gene: 5. The germline gives CDR1 SEHNR, CDR2 FQNEAQ (reference sequence).